The text below deals with one TCR beta chain. Antigen specificity is unknown. This entry comes from a study of cytomegalovirus exposure and HLA in healthy donors. Whole-study findings and limits: Listed as cytomegalovirus-associated were around 160 TCR beta chains.

The germline V and J ends were trimmed by 6 bases and 2 bases, with 6 bases remaining between them. This CDR3 comprises 12 residues. CDR1 and CDR2 from the germline V gene are SEHNR and FQNEAQ (reference sequence). The PCR had 60 Vbeta and 13 Jbeta primers. Measured with immunoSEQ multiplex PCR; TCRdb has only the in-frame clones, and not every one. Its table records 100,000 to 150,000 clones. This chain links TRBV7-9 with TRBJ2-3; D not resolved. This sequence was found in a man younger than 30 in good health and CMV-seronegative. Material: PBMCs. CDR3 residues: CASSTYTDTQYF. The CDR3 DNA is TGTGCCAGCAGTACCTACACAGATACGCAGTATTTT.